The present TCR beta chain was sequenced within a study of cytotoxic CD8 clonotypes in ibrutinib-treated CLL. Turning to the study itself: Among responders, around 25 were partial and 2 complete; after median roughly 65 months, approximately 15 stayed remitted and 12 progressed. Findings and limits, study-wide: Treatment saw public clonotypes, which were uncommon, either contract or stay stable.

Only in-frame clones appear in the TCRdb table, and some are missing; sequencing was by immunoSEQ multiplex PCR. Of 200,000 or so clones in the sample, 79% were seen once. This CDR3 spans 15 amino acids. CDR1 is GTSNPN and CDR2 is SVGIG in the germline V gene (reference sequence). V shed 2 bases and J 7 bases; nucleotides not matched to a gene: 7. With regard to this clone: The target antigen is unknown.

The source of this sequence is a human donor with chronic lymphocytic leukemia. Source: PBMCs, taken after 12 months of ibrutinib treatment. The chain carries TRBV30 and TRBJ1-6, with TRBD1 matching over 8 bases. In DNA, the CDR3 is TGTGCCTGGAGTACTTTCCGGACAGGGAATTCACCCCTCCACTTT. Translated, it gives CAWSTFRTGNSPLHF.